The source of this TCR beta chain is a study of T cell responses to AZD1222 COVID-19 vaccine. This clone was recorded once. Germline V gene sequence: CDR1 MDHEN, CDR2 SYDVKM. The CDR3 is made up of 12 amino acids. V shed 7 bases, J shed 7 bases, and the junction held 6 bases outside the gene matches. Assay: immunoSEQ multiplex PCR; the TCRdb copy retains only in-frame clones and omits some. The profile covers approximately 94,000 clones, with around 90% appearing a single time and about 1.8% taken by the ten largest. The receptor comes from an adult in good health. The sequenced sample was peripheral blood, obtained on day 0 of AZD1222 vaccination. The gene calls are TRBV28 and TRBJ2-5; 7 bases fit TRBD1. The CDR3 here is CASKTGDATQYF. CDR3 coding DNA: TGTGCCAGCAAAACAGGGGACGCGACCCAGTACTTC.